This T cell receptor beta chain was sequenced in a study of shared clonotypes between healthy human individuals. Study-wide findings and caveats: How much donors shared clonotypes was expected to be affected by sequencing depth. Sharing across a few donors was seen in 4% to 5.5% of naive CD4 clonotypes.

Of note for this clone: Its antigen remains unknown.

CDR3 length: 14 residues. The V and J ends lost 5 bases and 4 bases, in that order; junction bases with no gene match: 7. Per germline, CDR1 SGHVT and CDR2 SQSDAQ. Genomic DNA (from each subset) was split evenly across several immunoSEQ plates. The protocol was immunoSEQ multiplex PCR, while the TCRdb copy is restricted to in-frame clones and leaves out a portion. Counted here are just over 2,000,000 clones, around 95% occurring once; the ten biggest clones make up 0.13%. Input material: naive CD4+ T cells sorted from blood. Documented subset: CD45RA+ positively selected. The V gene is TRBV7-4, the J gene TRBJ2-7; 8 bases are a match to TRBD2. This clonotype originated in a man in his late teens or twenties in good health. The CDR3 is CASSPGAGGYEQYF. The CDR3 coding sequence is TGTGCCAGCAGCCCTGGGGCGGGAGGTTACGAGCAGTACTTC.